The present T cell receptor beta chain was sequenced within a study of T cell repertoires in cytomegalovirus infection. From germline, CDR1 is SGHNT and CDR2 YENEEA. This CDR3 contains 16 residues. V was pared by 4 bases and J by 2 bases, with 9 bases of the junction left unmatched. This clonotype came up many times. One entry per CDR3 protein, called by TCRdb with MiXCR from the reads. The sample shows 310,000 or so distinct CDR3 sequences, 20% to 30% of them seen only once. This sequence joins TRBV11-3 and TRBJ2-5; TRBD2 matches at 8 bases. Sequenced input: PBMCs. The receptor was isolated from a human donor in good health (CMV status not recorded). Some clones in this sample may be carry-over from other donors' samples. The DNA for the CDR3 is TGTGCCAGCAGCTCAACCCCCGGGAGGGGGCAAGAGACCCAGTACTTC. Protein product: CASSSTPGRGQETQYF.